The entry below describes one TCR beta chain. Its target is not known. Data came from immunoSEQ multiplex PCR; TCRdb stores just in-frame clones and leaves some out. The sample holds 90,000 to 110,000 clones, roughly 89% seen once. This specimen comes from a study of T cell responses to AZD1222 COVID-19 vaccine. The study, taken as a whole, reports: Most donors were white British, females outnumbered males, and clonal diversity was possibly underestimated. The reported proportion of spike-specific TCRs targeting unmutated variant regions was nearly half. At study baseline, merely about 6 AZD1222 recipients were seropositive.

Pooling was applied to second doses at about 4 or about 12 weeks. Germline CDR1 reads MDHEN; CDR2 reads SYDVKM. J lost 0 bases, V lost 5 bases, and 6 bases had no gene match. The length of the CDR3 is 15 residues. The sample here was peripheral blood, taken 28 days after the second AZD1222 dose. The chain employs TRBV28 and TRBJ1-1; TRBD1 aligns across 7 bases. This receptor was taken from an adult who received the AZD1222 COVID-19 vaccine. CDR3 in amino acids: CASSPQGDLNTEAFF. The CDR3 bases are TGTGCCAGCAGTCCCCAGGGGGACCTGAACACTGAAGCTTTCTTT.